The 26 T cell receptor beta chains listed next were all sequenced from one sample in a study of T cell responses to AZD1222 COVID-19 vaccine. Method: immunoSEQ multiplex PCR; TCRdb's copy keeps in-frame clones and lacks some. The data hold roughly 250,000 clones, with 90% to 95% observed a single time. Sequencing used peripheral blood, obtained on day 0 of AZD1222 vaccination. These receptors all stem from an adult in good health.

This rearrangement joins TRBV20-1 to TRBJ1-2; D not resolved. Germline V gene sequence: CDR1 DFQATT, CDR2 SNEGSKA (reference sequence). The CDR3 is 13 amino acids. V lost 3 bases, J lost 10 bases, and 18 bases lay in between. CDR3 region: CSASPVEFFHYTF. The CDR3 bases are TGCAGTGCTAGTCCCGTGGAATTTTTCCACTACACCTTC.

The rearrangement uses TRBV6-8 and TRBJ2-6; no firm D call. Germline values: CDR1 MNHGY, CDR2 SAAAGT. CDR3 length: 18 residues. V dropped 4 bases and J dropped 4 bases, with 20 bases sitting between them. For the CDR3, the DNA is TGTGCCAGCAGTTGGCCCCGCGCTGGTATGTTCGGGGCCAACGTCCTGACTTTC. It encodes CASSWPRAGMFGANVLTF.

The gene calls are TRBV9 and TRBJ1-1; 9 bases align to TRBD1. Trimming took 6 bases from V and 2 from J; bases not matched to a gene: 5. This CDR3 contains 14 residues. CDR1 and CDR2 from the germline V gene are SGDLS and YYNGEE. CDR3 protein: CASTRQGENTEAFF. The CDR3 coding sequence is TGTGCCAGCACTCGACAGGGGGAAAACACTGAAGCTTTCTTT.

V is TRBV2 and J is TRBJ2-3; tentative D call: TRBD2 (6 bases). The CDR3 spans 13 residues. The ends were cut back, 8 bases at V and 2 bases at J, with 11 bases in the middle. Looked up from germline, CDR1 is SNHLY and CDR2 is FYNNEI. The DNA of the CDR3 is TGTGCCAGCCGCGGGGAACCCACAGATACGCAGTATTTT. Translated: CASRGEPTDTQYF.

The genes are TRBV18 and TRBJ2-2; D is possibly TRBD1 or TRBD2 (5 bases each). CDR1 KGHSH and CDR2 LQKENI come from the germline V gene. V was pared by 4 bases and J by 1 base, with 10 bases between. This CDR3 is built from 15 residues. DNA of the CDR3: TGTGCCAGCTCACTCCGGGACGGGAACACCGGGGAGCTGTTTTTT. This encodes CASSLRDGNTGELFF.

V and J are TRBV10-3 and TRBJ2-7; the D call may be TRBD1 or TRBD2 (5 bases each). The CDR3 has 13 amino acids. Germline assignment: CDR1 ENHRY and CDR2 SYGVKD. Trimming removed 4 bases at V and 0 bases at J, with 7 bases between. The CDR3 is CAISGDHSYEQYF. CDR3 DNA: TGTGCCATCAGTGGGGACCACTCCTACGAGCAGTACTTC.

A note on this clone: This sample includes further DNA sequences coding for the same CDR3. CDR3 sequence reads: CSARDSYEQYF. CDR3 DNA sequence: TGCAGTGCCCGGGACAGCTACGAGCAGTACTTC. The chain couples TRBV20-1 to TRBJ2-7; 7 bases map to TRBD1. V lost 6 bases to trimming and J lost 3 bases; unmatched junction nucleotides: 2. The germline CDR1 and CDR2 sequences are DFQATT and SNEGSKA (reference sequence). The length of the CDR3 is 11 residues.

V gene TRBV6-5 combines with J gene TRBJ1-5, with 8 bases that match TRBD1. CDR1 and CDR2 (germline): MNHEY, SVGAGI. The length of the CDR3 is 14 residues. The ends lost 6 bases at V and 7 bases at J; junction bases unmatched: 8. In DNA, the CDR3 is TGTGCCAGCAGCCGGACAGGGTACCAGCAGCCCCAGCATTTT. Translation: CASSRTGYQQPQHF.

This sequence joins TRBV19 and TRBJ2-7; 12 bases map to TRBD2. With 6 bases clipped from V and 2 bases from J, the junction kept 8 bases outside the gene matches. The CDR3 loop spans 16 amino acids. From germline, CDR1 is LNHDA and CDR2 SQIVND (reference sequence). CDR3 DNA: TGTGCCAGTAGAGGACTAGCGGGGATGTCTCCCTACGAGCAGTACTTC. This encodes CASRGLAGMSPYEQYF.

The V and J genes are TRBV28 and TRBJ2-7; D uncertain. V shed 5 bases and J shed 1 base, with 9 bases lying between them. The germline gives CDR1 MDHEN, CDR2 SYDVKM. The length of the CDR3 is 13 residues. CDR3 loop: CASSLPGSYEQYF. CDR3 in DNA: TGTGCCAGCAGTCTTCCAGGATCCTACGAGCAGTACTTC. Drawing the rest from reference TRBV28 and TRBJ2-7, the complete variable domain is DVKVTQSSRYLVKRTGEKVFLECVQDMDHENMFWYRQDPGLGLRLIYFSYDVKMKEKGDIPEGYSVSREKKERFSLILESASTNQTSMYLCASSLPGSYEQYFGPGTRLTVT.

The chain combines TRBV5-5 with TRBJ2-7, with D maybe TRBD2 (6 bases). Germline CDR1 and CDR2: SGHKS and YYEKEE (reference sequence). This CDR3 has 14 residues. Trimming stripped 4 bases from V and 3 bases from J, with 14 bases between. CDR3 residues: CASSPRERNYEQYF. CDR3 DNA: TGTGCCAGCAGCCCCCGGGAGAGGAACTACGAGCAGTACTTC.

V gene TRBV5-1 combines with J gene TRBJ2-2, with TRBD2 as a possible D gene (5 bases). Trimming took off 0 bases at V and 1 base at J, with 7 bases between the two ends. The CDR3 length is 15 residues. Germline V gene lookup returns CDR1 SGHRS and CDR2 YFSETQ. The CDR3 loop is CASSLEGVNTGELFF. As DNA, the CDR3 is TGCGCCAGCAGCTTGGAGGGAGTGAACACCGGGGAGCTGTTTTTT. Complete variable domain (other parts from reference TRBV5-1 and TRBJ2-2): KAGVTQTPRYLIKTRGQQVTLSCSPISGHRSVSWYQQTPGQGLQFLFEYFSETQRNKGNFPGRFSGRQFSNSRSEMNVSTLELGDSALYLCASSLEGVNTGELFFGEGSRLTVL.

The V gene is TRBV19, the J gene TRBJ2-2, with D possibly being TRBD1 (5 bases). The germline V gene encodes CDR1 LNHDA and CDR2 SQIVND (reference sequence). The CDR3 loop spans 14 amino acids. The V and J ends lost 9 bases and 5 bases respectively, with 16 bases between them. The DNA of the CDR3 is TGTGCCAGCGCTTCAGGTGGGGCTACCGGGGAGCTGTTTTTT. Translating gives CASASGGATGELFF.

V and J are TRBV28 and TRBJ2-1; 10 bases fit TRBD1. Germline assignment: CDR1 MDHEN and CDR2 SYDVKM. Germline trimming cut 6 bases from V and 9 bases from J; bases unmatched to any gene: 11. The CDR3 is 15 amino acids. In DNA form, the CDR3 reads TGTGCCAGCAGCCCCGGGACAGGGGCACCCGCTGAGCAGTTCTTC. Its protein is CASSPGTGAPAEQFF.

V usage is TRBV10-2 and J usage is TRBJ1-5; D not resolved. Germline V gene sequence: CDR1 WSHSY, CDR2 SAAADI. V dropped 6 bases and J dropped 5 bases, with 17 bases sitting between them. CDR3 length: 15 amino acids. The CDR3 DNA follows: TGCGCCAGCAGCGAGCGGGCAGGTGGCGATCAGCCCCAGCATTTT. Its protein is CASSERAGGDQPQHF.

The CDR3 sequence: CASSQGNSHSNQPQHF. The CDR3 bases are TGTGCCAGCAGCCAAGGGAACAGCCATAGCAATCAGCCCCAGCATTTT. The chain carries TRBV4-2 and TRBJ1-5; the D is unclear. The CDR3 is 16 amino acids. Germline CDR1 reads LGHNA; CDR2 reads YNFKEQ. Trimming removed 1 base at V and 0 bases at J, with 10 bases between.

This sequence joins TRBV15 and TRBJ1-2; D is ambiguous. V shed 3 bases and J shed 4 bases, with 6 bases lying between them. The CDR3 extends over 12 amino acids. The germline V gene encodes CDR1 LNHNV and CDR2 YYDKDF (reference sequence). The CDR3 nucleotides are TGTGCCACCAGCAGGGAGGTCTATGGCTACACCTTC. It is translated as CATSREVYGYTF.

The chain recombines TRBV20-1 with TRBJ2-1; TRBD2 matches at 8 bases. This CDR3 has 14 residues. Trimming removed 3 bases from V and 5 bases from J; junction bases left unmatched: 6. CDR1 and CDR2 (germline): DFQATT, SNEGSKA (reference sequence). CDR3 sequence reads: CSASYPGGHNEQFF. For the CDR3, the DNA is TGCAGTGCTAGTTACCCGGGGGGGCACAATGAGCAGTTCTTC.

The chain uses TRBV3-1 (or the pseudogene TRBV3-2) and TRBJ1-5; the D gene is possibly TRBD1 (5 bases). Deletions cut 1 base from V and 4 bases from J, with 11 bases between. The CDR3 is made up of 15 amino acids. Germline V lookup: CDR1 LGHDT, CDR2 YNNKEL (reference sequence). For the CDR3, the DNA is TGTGCCAGCAGCCAAGGGGGGGGGAGAAATCAGCCCCAGCATTTT. Residues: CASSQGGGRNQPQHF.

The CDR3 is CASSQVGTRGREQYF. In DNA, the CDR3 is TGTGCCAGCAGCCAAGTCGGGACCAGGGGGCGCGAGCAGTACTTC. The rearrangement joins TRBV3-1 (or the pseudogene TRBV3-2) to TRBJ2-7; 8 bases align to TRBD1. The CDR3 is 15 residues long. Trimming cost V 1 base and J 6 bases; bases outside gene matches: 8. Germline V gene lookup returns CDR1 LGHDT and CDR2 YNNKEL (reference sequence).

The chain employs TRBV4-1 and TRBJ1-4; D is undetermined. CDR1 is MGHRA, CDR2 YSYEKL, per germline. Trimming removed 3 bases at V and 0 bases at J, with 14 bases between. CDR3 length: 17 residues. The CDR3 region has the DNA TGCGCCAGCAGCCAGGCGAACCCATTTTCAACTAATGAAAAACTGTTTTTT. It translates to CASSQANPFSTNEKLFF.

V and J are TRBV7-9 and TRBJ2-2; D may be TRBD1 (5 bases). Germline-derived CDR1 and CDR2 are SEHNR and FQNEAQ (reference sequence). The CDR3 loop spans 14 amino acids. V shed 3 bases and J shed 7 bases, with 12 bases lying between them. CDR3 nucleotides: TGTGCCAGCAGCTTCTCCGACAGTGTCGGGGAGCTGTTTTTT. Encoded protein: CASSFSDSVGELFF.

The genes are TRBV2 and TRBJ2-1; D is unresolved. V was trimmed by 7 bases and J by 1 base, leaving 8 bases between them. This CDR3 contains 13 residues. Germline V gene lookup returns CDR1 SNHLY and CDR2 FYNNEI. The CDR3 loop is CASNYGSYNEQFF. As DNA, the CDR3 is TGTGCCAGCAACTACGGGTCCTACAATGAGCAGTTCTTC.

CDR3 region: CASSEGSGGFTDTQYF. The CDR3 coding sequence is TGTGCCAGCAGTGAAGGGTCAGGGGGCTTCACAGATACGCAGTATTTT. The chain couples TRBV2 to TRBJ2-3; 8 bases line up with TRBD1. Losses at the gene ends were 1 base for V and 2 bases for J; bases not matched to a gene: 5. The CDR3 sequence is 16 residues long. Germline V CDR1 and CDR2: SNHLY, FYNNEI. The full variable domain, in which reference TRBV2 and TRBJ2-3 provide the parts outside the CDR3, is EPEVTQTPSHQVTQMGQEVILRCVPISNHLYFYWYRQILGQKVEFLVSFYNNEISEKSEIFDDQFSVERPDGSNFTLKIRSTKLEDSAMYFCASSEGSGGFTDTQYFGPGTRLTVL.

This chain joins TRBV5-6 and TRBJ1-1; a weak D match, TRBD1 (5 bases). The germline gives CDR1 SGHDT, CDR2 YYEEEE. V lost 1 base, J lost 6 bases, and 16 bases lay in between. CDR3 size: 15 residues. CDR3 nucleotide sequence: TGTGCCAGCAGCTTGTCTAGTCTTTCGGGGGCTGAAGCTTTCTTT. This encodes CASSLSSLSGAEAFF.

The chain uses TRBV28 and TRBJ2-3, with D maybe TRBD2 (7 bases). Trimming removed 10 bases from V and 7 bases from J, with 21 bases in between. The germline CDR1 and CDR2 sequences are MDHEN and SYDVKM. This CDR3 region has 14 residues. The CDR3 sequence is CATLIGGGLNTQYF. The CDR3 region has the DNA TGTGCCACCCTAATTGGGGGGGGCCTGAATACGCAGTATTTT.